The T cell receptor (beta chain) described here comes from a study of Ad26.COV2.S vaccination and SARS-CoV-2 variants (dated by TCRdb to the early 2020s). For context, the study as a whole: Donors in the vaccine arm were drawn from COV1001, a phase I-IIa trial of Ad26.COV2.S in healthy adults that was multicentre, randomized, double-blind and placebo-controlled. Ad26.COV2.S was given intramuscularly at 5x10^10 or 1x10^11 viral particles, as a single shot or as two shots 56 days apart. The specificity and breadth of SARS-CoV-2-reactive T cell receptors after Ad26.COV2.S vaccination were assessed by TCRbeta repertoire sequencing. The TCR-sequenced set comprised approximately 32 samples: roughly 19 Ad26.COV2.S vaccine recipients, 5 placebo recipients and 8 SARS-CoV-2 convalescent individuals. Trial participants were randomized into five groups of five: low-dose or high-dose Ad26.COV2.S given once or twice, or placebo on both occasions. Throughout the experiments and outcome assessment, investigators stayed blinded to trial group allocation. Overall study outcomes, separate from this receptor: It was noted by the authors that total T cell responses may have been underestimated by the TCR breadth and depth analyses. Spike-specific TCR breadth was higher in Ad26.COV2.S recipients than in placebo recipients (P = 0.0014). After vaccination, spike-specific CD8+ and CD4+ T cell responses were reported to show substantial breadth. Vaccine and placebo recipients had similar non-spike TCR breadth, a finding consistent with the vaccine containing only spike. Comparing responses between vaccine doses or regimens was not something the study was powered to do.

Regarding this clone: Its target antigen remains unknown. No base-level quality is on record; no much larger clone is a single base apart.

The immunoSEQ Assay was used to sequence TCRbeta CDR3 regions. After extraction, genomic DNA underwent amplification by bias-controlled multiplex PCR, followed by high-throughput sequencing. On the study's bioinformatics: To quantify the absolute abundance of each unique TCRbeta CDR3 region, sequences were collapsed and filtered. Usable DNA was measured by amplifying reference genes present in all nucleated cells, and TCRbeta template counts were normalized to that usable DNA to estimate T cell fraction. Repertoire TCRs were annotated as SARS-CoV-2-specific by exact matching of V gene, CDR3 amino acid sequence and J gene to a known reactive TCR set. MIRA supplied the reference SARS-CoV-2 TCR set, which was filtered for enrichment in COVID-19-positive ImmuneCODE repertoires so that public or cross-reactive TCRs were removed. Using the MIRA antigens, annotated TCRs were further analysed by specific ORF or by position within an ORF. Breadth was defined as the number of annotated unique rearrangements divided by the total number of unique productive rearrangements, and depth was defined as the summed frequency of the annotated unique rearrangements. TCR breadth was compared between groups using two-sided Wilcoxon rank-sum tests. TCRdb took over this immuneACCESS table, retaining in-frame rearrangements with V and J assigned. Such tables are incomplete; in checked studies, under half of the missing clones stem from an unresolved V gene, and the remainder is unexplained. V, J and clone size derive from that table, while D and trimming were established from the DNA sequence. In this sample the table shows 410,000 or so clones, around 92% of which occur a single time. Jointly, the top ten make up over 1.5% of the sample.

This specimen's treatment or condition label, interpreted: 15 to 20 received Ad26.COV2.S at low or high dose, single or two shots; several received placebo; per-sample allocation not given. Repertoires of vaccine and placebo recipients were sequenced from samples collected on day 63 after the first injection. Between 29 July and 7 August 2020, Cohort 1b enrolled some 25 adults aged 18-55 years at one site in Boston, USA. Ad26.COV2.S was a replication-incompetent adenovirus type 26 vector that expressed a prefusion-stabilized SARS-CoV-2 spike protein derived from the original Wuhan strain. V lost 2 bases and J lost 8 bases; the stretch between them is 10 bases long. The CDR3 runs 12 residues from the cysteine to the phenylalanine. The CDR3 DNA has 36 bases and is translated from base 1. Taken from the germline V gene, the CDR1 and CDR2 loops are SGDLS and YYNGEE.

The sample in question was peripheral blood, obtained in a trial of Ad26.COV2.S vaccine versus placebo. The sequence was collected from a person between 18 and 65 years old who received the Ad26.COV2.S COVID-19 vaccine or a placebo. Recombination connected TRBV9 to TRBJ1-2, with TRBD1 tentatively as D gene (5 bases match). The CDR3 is CASSVGTGGYTF. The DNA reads TGTGCCAGCAGCGTCGGGACGGGCGGCTACACCTTC.